This T cell receptor (beta chain) derives from a study of beta chain features in type 1 diabetes. CD4+ cells of the naive, central memory, regulatory and stem cell-like memory types were sorted via CD45RO/CCR7/CD25/CD127/CD95/CD27. Study-wide findings and caveats: The cDNA sequencing approach could over-represent high-TCR-expressing cells. Shortening of TCRB CDR3s, moderate but significant, appeared in all four CD4+ subsets of Type 1 diabetes patients.

The sequenced template was cDNA made from the entire isolated RNA. Profiling relied on immunoSEQ multiplex PCR, and the TCRdb table lists in-frame clones only, not all of them. The table records some 150,000 clones, around 10% of them present only once. On this clone: Its target is not known. This sequence may be a read error, since a much larger clone differs from it by one base.

Trimming cost V 1 base and J 5 bases, with 4 bases left between them. Germline V gene data show CDR1 as SGHTS and CDR2 as YDEGEE. This CDR3 has 11 residues. This TCR came from a man younger than 30 in good health. The gene calls are TRBV5-8 and TRBJ2-7; D gene ambiguous. Source material: central memory CD4+ T cells from blood. CDR3 amino acids: CASSLFHEQYF. CDR3 sequence (DNA): TGTGCCAGCAGCTTGTTCCACGAGCAGTACTTC.